One T cell receptor beta chain is described in this entry. Its cognate antigen has yet to be identified. One end of the junction does not line up with germline, which may come from a read error. This sample was included in a study of cytomegalovirus exposure and HLA in healthy donors (dated by TCRdb to about 2017). With respect to the entire study: According to an earlier analysis of 587 of the donors, about 179 million T cells yielded roughly 110 million unique TCR beta sequences and 276 Gb of sequence data. The study aimed to test whether cataloging public T cell receptors could reveal signatures of past pathogen exposure. In a later analysis, previously published TCR beta repertoires from several hundred donors were re-analyzed and high-resolution HLA genotyping was added so that TCR occurrence patterns could be studied. The study combined high-throughput TCR immunosequencing, statistical association of individual TCRs with disease status, and machine learning to predict cytomegalovirus infection status. Among about 370 genotyped donors of the cohort, an average of approximately 240,000 unique TCR beta nucleotide sequences was sequenced per donor, of which about 20% were non-productive. The study profiled the T cell repertoires of about 640 subjects by immunosequencing and related them to cytomegalovirus serostatus. Typing coverage varied by locus: about 620-630 donors for A, B, C, DRB1 and DQB1; roughly 560 for DQA1; more than 600 for DPA1; around 490 for DPB1. HLA typing included class I and class II loci at four-digit resolution. An earlier analysis of around 580 of the donors used high-throughput TCR beta sequencing to judge whether each TCR beta V gene segment behaved as functional or pseudogenic. Alongside the repertoire data, information on donor age, sex, ethnicity and CMV serostatus was compiled. In a later genetic analysis, genome-wide SNP genotypes for about three fifths of the 666 donors were used, and that subset was treated as a discovery cohort. About 330 gigabases of sequencing data and tens of millions of unique TCR sequences made up an early release that covered approximately 620 HLA-typed donors. Because of strong linkage in the cohort, five DR-DQ haplotypes were treated as single units for association and clustering. Among the approximately 400 genotyped donors, 75% to 90% belonged to the genetic ancestry cluster associated with self-reported Caucasian donors. Rather than using new phenotypic data, the later analysis identified candidate immune exposures from TCR beta sequences and from how often those sequences occurred across donors. Besides the first cohort of approximately 670 subjects, a separate validation cohort made up of over 95 different subjects was used. All discovery cohort repertoires had been generated using a single sequencing platform.

The cohort consisted of some 730 healthy bone marrow donors. At the time of sampling, all cohort members were nominally healthy, though unrecorded immune exposures were likely present. The donor was CMV seropositive and belonged to the group of more than 250 seropositive cohort members. A peripheral blood sample was provided by each donor, and peripheral blood mononuclear cells were used for TCR beta sequencing. Genomic DNA was extracted from the blood cell samples with the Qiagen DNeasy Blood Extraction Kit. Preparation of the library involved the immunoSEQ multiplex PCR assay. The multiplex PCR relied on a mix of 60 forward primers for TCR Vbeta segments and 13 reverse primers for TCR Jbeta segments. The CDR3 region of rearranged TCR beta genes was amplified from genomic DNA with a multiplex PCR assay. The Illumina HiSeq System was used to sequence the amplified TCR beta libraries as 87-base-pair reads. In the authors' own workflow: A later analysis tallied around 82 million unique TCR beta chains across the 666 repertoires, and about 12 million of those chains were shared by two or more donors. Raw reads were error-corrected and collapsed into unique sequences with a nearest-neighbor algorithm that merged closely related sequences to remove PCR and sequencing errors. To assign V, D and J gene segments, CDR3 sequences were aligned to IMGT reference sequences. Each retained sequence needed at least a six-nucleotide match to both a V gene segment and a J gene segment. Rearrangements were called productive when the CDR3 lacked stop codons and stayed in frame with V and J; all others were non-productive. Following IMGT convention, CDR3 was defined as the stretch from the second conserved V-encoded cysteine up to the conserved J-encoded phenylalanine. The earlier analysis of about 530 of the donors excluded any sequence lacking an unambiguous match to a single V gene segment. In an earlier analysis of almost 600 of the donors, a V segment was called functional when productive rearrangements were above 56.7%, and segregating when the standard deviation between donors exceeded 5%. A statistical classification framework was developed to diagnose cytomegalovirus status using the catalog of TCR beta chain sequences. A later analysis assigned V and J genes by comparing TCR nucleotide sequences with IMGT/GENE-DB human TR gene sequences. A later analysis assigned CDR3 sequences and most-parsimonious VDJ recombination scenarios with the TCRdist pipeline. A later analysis defined each TCR beta chain by its CDR3 amino acid sequence plus V-gene family, and excluded reads lacking a unique V-gene family. A later analysis removed 592 highly shared, low-generation-probability nucleotide sequences to deal with suspected cross-contamination and a sequencing artifact. A later analysis calculated a clonal expansion index for each public chain from normalized within-repertoire ranks of inferred template counts. In a later analysis, generation probabilities were computed with a VDJ recombination model fitted to out-of-frame rearrangements, and the resulting probabilities were checked against IGoR. Hypergeometric tests were used in a later analysis to score TCR-TCR, TCR-HLA and TCR-CMV co-occurrence, with a repertoire-size bias correction applied to the TCR pairs. A later analysis estimated false discovery rates by permuting HLA or CMV assignments 20 times. In a later analysis, co-occurring TCRs were grouped using DBSCAN, and TCRdist sequence similarity was added for clustering within HLA-allele-positive subsets. Repertoires with fewer than 30,000 or more than 120,000 public chains, plus five repertoires with anomalous nucleotide sharing, were excluded from co-occurrence clustering. TCRdb carries this immuneACCESS record with in-frame sequences only. Its versions omit some clonotypes, under half of them owing to an unresolved V gene in the studies checked, with the rest unexplained. That table supplies the V and J calls and clone size; D and trimming were determined from the DNA. This sample lists approximately 190,000 clones; 75% to 90% were detected once. In total, the top ten clones hold about 6% of the sample.

General findings and caveats noted by the study authors: A cluster of highly shared sequence variants was judged likely to represent a technical artifact of the sequencing pipeline. In a later analysis, several top co-occurrence clusters were reported to appear linked to parvovirus B19, influenza, CMV and Epstein-Barr virus. In a later analysis, HLA-associated TCR beta chains were found to be more clonally expanded and to have lower generation probabilities than equally common non-associated chains. According to a later genetic analysis, donors in an Asian-associated ancestry cluster had fewer N-insertions in productive TCRs than the roughly 670-donor mean. The study listed around 160 TCR beta chains as associated with cytomegalovirus. In this cohort, only TCR beta chains were sequenced, and detectable features were limited by the absence of alpha or paired-chain data. In both the original and validation cohorts, the classifier was reported to diagnose cytomegalovirus status with high specificity and sensitivity. An earlier analysis of around 500 of the donors showed that most TCR beta V segments appeared in productive rearrangements either about 87% or about 30% of the time, which broadly matched IMGT annotations. Around 16 rarely observed V segments, including chromosome 9 orphons, were excluded from the earlier analysis of a few hundred of the donors because counts were too low. According to a later analysis, most CMV-associated TCR beta chains appeared to be HLA-restricted, and the HLA associations seemed to be driven largely by CMV exposure. Three of the identified cytomegalovirus-associated TCR beta chains were confirmed in vitro to be specific for cytomegalovirus antigens. According to the authors, the approach could potentially be generalized to other disease states and immunological phenotypes. Some IMGT-functional V segments, including TRBV6-2 and TRBV6-3, could not be told apart with the 87-base-pair reads, so those segments were excluded. A later analysis found that TCR association rates varied across HLA loci, with DRB1 alleles showing the most associated TCRs and HLA-C alleles the fewest. Linkage disequilibrium might explain the correlated functional status among segregating V segments, but an unknown experimental factor could not be ruled out. At a false discovery rate of 0.05, a later analysis linked under 20,000 TCR beta sequences to specific HLA alleles. The only immune exposure information available for the cohort was CMV serostatus. Roughly uniform sequencing depth across donors was assumed in presence/absence analyses, although this assumption may not hold. Because HLA typing was unavailable for some donors at each locus, only the typed subset was used in association tests. A further reported finding was that TCR beta sequences accurately predicted the HLA-A and HLA-B alleles for most subjects in the first cohort. V-gene and J-gene trimming of TCR beta chains was associated with a missense DCLRE1C variant in a later genetic analysis, and the association was replicated in an independent cohort. Strong co-occurrence of HLA alleles, especially DR and DQ, made assigning TCR associations to individual alleles difficult. Most TCR sequences were seen in very few donors, while some public TCRs were found in many individuals.

The germline V gene (reference sequence) provides CDR1 DFQATT and CDR2 SNEGSKA. There are 10 amino acids in the CDR3, from cysteine to phenylalanine inclusive. The DNA shown is the 30-base CDR3, in frame from base 1. Sequencing was done on a sample of PBMCs. This chain joins TRBV20-1 to TRBJ1-1; the D region possibly corresponds to TRBD1 (5 bases align). The sequence was collected from a man aged 40-49 years in good health and CMV-seropositive. The CDR3 loop reads CSARATEFSF. The DNA reads TGCAGTGCTAGAGCGACAGAATTTTCTTTT.